This TCR beta chain originates from a study of blood T cells in healthy people across ages. A second roughly 7 to 12 cycle PCR used barcoded and J-beta primers. From the 5' RACE reads, TCRdb called clonotypes with MiXCR, one entry per CDR3 protein. The sample includes 630,000 or so distinct CDR3 sequences, 25% to 35% of them seen just once. This clonotype was recorded many times. The CDR3 runs 13 residues. The germline gives CDR1 SGHAT, CDR2 FQDESV (reference sequence). With V trimmed by 5 bases and J by 6 bases, 6 bases remained unmatched. The specimen was blood. The receptor comes from a woman aged 80 or over in good health. The rearrangement joins TRBV11-1 to TRBJ2-5, with 7 bases aligning to TRBD1. The CDR3 protein is CASSQGVVQTQYF. The CDR3 nucleotides read TGTGCCAGCAGCCAGGGGGTTGTACAGACCCAGTACTTC.